This T cell receptor beta chain is from a study of blood T cell repertoires in COVID-19. Seattle patient enrollment occurred during active infection, with longitudinal follow-up thereafter. CDR1 is SQVTM and CDR2 is ANQGSEA in the germline V gene. V was cut by 7 bases and J by 5 bases, with 14 bases left in between. This CDR3 has 12 amino acids. The method was immunoSEQ multiplex PCR; TCRdb's version includes in-frame clones alone and lacks a portion of them. The sample holds more than 150,000 clones; about 88% are singletons and the top ten take roughly 0.53%. V gene TRBV29-1 combines with J gene TRBJ1-2; TRBD1 is a possible D gene (6 bases). Sequencing was performed on peripheral blood. The receptor was isolated from a man aged 55-75 years with COVID-19, enrolled during active disease. The DNA for the CDR3 is TGCAGCGCAAACAGGGAGAGGTATGGCTACACCTTC. Translation: CSANRERYGYTF.